The 28 T cell receptor beta chains presented below share a single source sample, sequenced in a study of blood T cell repertoires in COVID-19. Clones were read by immunoSEQ multiplex PCR, and TCRdb kept only the in-frame ones, dropping some. The sample consists of more than 300,000 clones, around 91% of them appearing once. Sequenced: peripheral blood. The receptor set was obtained from a woman in her thirties or forties with COVID-19, enrolled during active disease.

The chain links TRBV19 to TRBJ2-3; perhaps TRBD2 as D (5 bases). The germline V gene has CDR1 LNHDA and CDR2 SQIVND (reference sequence). V lost 3 bases and J 0 bases, leaving 13 bases between the germline ends. This CDR3 has 16 amino acids. The CDR3 reads CASSIKGAASTDTQYF. The CDR3 DNA follows: TGTGCCAGTAGTATCAAAGGAGCGGCTAGCACAGATACGCAGTATTTT.

This chain connects TRBV6-2 or TRBV6-3 to TRBJ2-3; possible D gene TRBD2, 7 bases. This CDR3 contains 19 residues. V lost 0 bases and J 2 bases, leaving 21 bases between the germline ends. Germline V gene sequence: CDR1 MNHEY, CDR2 SVGEGT. The CDR3, as DNA: TGTGCCAGCAGTTACTCGAGGGGGGGCGGGAGTCTCGACACAGATACGCAGTATTTT. Amino acids: CASSYSRGGGSLDTDTQYF.

This rearrangement joins TRBV5-8 to TRBJ1-5, with 8 bases fitting TRBD1. The CDR3 spans 14 residues. V lost 0 bases, J lost 6 bases, and 2 bases stayed unmatched. In germline, CDR1 is SGHTS, CDR2 YDEGEE. This CDR3 is CASSLGTGSQPQHF. The CDR3 DNA reads as TGTGCCAGCAGCTTGGGGACAGGGAGTCAGCCCCAGCATTTT.

The chain employs TRBV6-5 and TRBJ1-4; tentatively, D is TRBD1 (6 bases). Germline-derived CDR1 and CDR2 are MNHEY and SVGAGI. V was trimmed by 4 bases and J by 5 bases, leaving 11 bases between them. The CDR3 loop spans 14 amino acids. The CDR3: CASSSGTKNEKLFF. The CDR3 bases are TGTGCCAGCAGTTCGGGGACAAAAAATGAAAAACTGTTTTTT.

The chain has TRBV10-3 and TRBJ1-2; D unclear. The CDR3 extends over 13 amino acids. Germline values: CDR1 ENHRY, CDR2 SYGVKD. The germline V and J ends were trimmed by 4 bases and 7 bases, with 13 bases remaining between them. CDR3 region: CAISAAGLGGYTF. The DNA of the CDR3 is TGTGCCATCAGTGCGGCAGGCTTAGGTGGCTACACCTTC.

The rearrangement links TRBV28 to TRBJ1-3, with D tentatively TRBD1 (5 bases). V shed 1 base and J shed 8 bases, with 12 bases lying between them. The V gene's germline CDR1 is MDHEN and CDR2 SYDVKM. The CDR3 length is 14 residues. The CDR3 DNA sequence: TGTGCCAGCAGTTTATCGGGCAGGGTGTACACCATATATTTT. It yields the protein CASSLSGRVYTIYF.

This clone appeared once. The CDR3 nucleotides read TGTGCCAGTAGTATCGCCCTCTTTAGCGGGAGGGCTGAGCAGTTCTTC. It codes for CASSIALFSGRAEQFF. The chain combines TRBV19 with TRBJ2-1; 11 bases agree with TRBD2. This CDR3 is built from 16 residues. Germline CDR1 reads LNHDA; CDR2 reads SQIVND (reference sequence). V lost 3 bases to trimming and J lost 9 bases; unmatched junction nucleotides: 10. The complete variable domain, with remaining parts taken from reference TRBV19 and TRBJ2-1, reads DGGITQSPKYLFRKEGQNVTLSCEQNLNHDAMYWYRQDPGQGLRLIYYSQIVNDFQKGDIAEGYSVSREKKESFPLTVTSAQKNPTAFYLCASSIALFSGRAEQFFGPGTRLTVL.

The chain is built from TRBV5-4 and TRBJ1-2, with D possibly TRBD1 on 6 matching bases. Germline V CDR1 and CDR2: SGHNT, YYREEE (reference sequence). The CDR3 is 14 residues long. With 1 base removed from V and 1 base from J, the gap between germline ends came to 8 bases. CDR3 sequence reads: CASSLTGFNYGYTF. The CDR3 nucleotides read TGTGCCAGCAGCTTGACAGGGTTTAACTATGGCTACACCTTC.

This chain connects TRBV15 to TRBJ2-7, with D tentatively TRBD1 (5 bases). V was cut by 2 bases and J by 1 base, with 9 bases left in between. The CDR3 runs to 14 residues. Germline V gene lookup returns CDR1 LNHNV and CDR2 YYDKDF (reference sequence). CDR3 loop: CATSRSPGSYEQYF. CDR3 in DNA: TGTGCCACCAGCAGAAGCCCAGGGTCCTACGAGCAGTACTTC. Using reference TRBV15 and TRBJ2-7 for the parts outside the CDR3, the full variable domain is DAMVIQNPRYQVTQFGKPVTLSCSQTLNHNVMYWYQQKSSQAPKLLFHYYDKDFNNEADTPDNFQSRRPNTSFCFLDIRSPGLGDTAMYLCATSRSPGSYEQYFGPGTRLTVT.

The V gene is TRBV29-1, the J gene TRBJ2-1; D is perhaps TRBD2 (5 bases). V was pared by 4 bases and J by 8 bases, with 18 bases between. This CDR3 is 14 amino acids long. The V gene's germline CDR1 is SQVTM and CDR2 ANQGSEA. In DNA form, the CDR3 reads TGCAGCGTTGCTAGCAGGATACTCCCGGATGAGCAGTTCTTC. Amino acids: CSVASRILPDEQFF.

As to this clone: Its ends do not fully match the called genes, so a read error is possible. CDR3 sequence reads: CASSLYPSSGSGVNGQFF. The DNA of the CDR3 is TGTGCTAGCAGCTTATACCCGAGTTCGGGTTCCGGAGTTAATGGGCAGTTCTTC. The chain employs TRBV7-7 and TRBJ2-1; D gene ambiguous. The CDR3 is 18 residues long. Per the germline V gene, CDR1 is SSHAT and CDR2 is FNYEAQ (reference sequence).

V gene TRBV28 combines with J gene TRBJ1-5; D is uncertain. Germline CDR1 reads MDHEN; CDR2 reads SYDVKM. Trimming took 6 bases from V and 0 from J, leaving 15 bases between them. The CDR3 loop spans 16 amino acids. In nucleotides, the CDR3 is TGTGCCAGCAGCCCTCCGTACATCGTTAGCAATCAGCCCCAGCATTTT. Its protein product is CASSPPYIVSNQPQHF.

V usage is TRBV28 and J usage is TRBJ1-6, with D maybe TRBD1 (6 bases). Trimming pared 3 bases from V and 0 bases from J, leaving 6 bases between. Germline V gene lookup returns CDR1 MDHEN and CDR2 SYDVKM. This CDR3 comprises 15 residues. CDR3 region: CASSLDSSYNSPLHF. The CDR3, as DNA: TGTGCCAGCAGTTTGGACAGCTCCTATAATTCACCCCTCCACTTT.

Regarding this clone: The same CDR3 can be traced to other DNA sequences in this sample. The chain combines TRBV27 with TRBJ1-2, with a weak D call TRBD1 (5 bases). The ends were cut back, 3 bases at V and 2 bases at J, with 7 bases in the middle. This CDR3 region has 13 residues. The germline CDR1 and CDR2 sequences are MNHEY and SMNVEV (reference sequence). This CDR3 is CASSFGGNYGYTF. The CDR3 nucleotides read TGTGCCAGCAGTTTCGGGGGAAACTATGGCTACACCTTC.

This clone was seen a few times. V usage is TRBV27 and J usage is TRBJ1-1, with unresolved D. The CDR3 runs 11 residues. V was cut by 8 bases and J by 4 bases, with 8 bases left in between. Germline V gives CDR1 MNHEY, CDR2 SMNVEV (reference sequence). In DNA form, the CDR3 reads TGTGCCAGCCGTCGGGGCACTGAAGCTTTCTTT. Its protein product is CASRRGTEAFF.

The chain uses TRBV5-1 and TRBJ2-7, with D possibly TRBD1 on 5 matching bases. Germline-derived CDR1 and CDR2 are SGHRS and YFSETQ. The length of the CDR3 is 15 residues. V was pared by 0 bases and J by 3 bases, with 13 bases between. Here the CDR3 reads CASSLASTVRYEQYF. CDR3 in DNA: TGCGCCAGCAGCTTGGCCTCGACAGTCCGCTACGAGCAGTACTTC.

The V and J genes are TRBV30 and TRBJ1-6, with a possible D match to TRBD1 (6 bases). Germline CDR1 GTSNPN, CDR2 SVGIG (reference sequence). The CDR3 runs to 13 residues. Trimming removed 5 bases at V and 5 bases at J, with 10 bases between. CDR3 loop: CAWQTGNNSPLHF. The CDR3 region has the DNA TGTGCCTGGCAAACAGGGAATAATTCACCCCTCCACTTT.

The J gene is TRBJ2-5, the V gene TRBV19; possible D gene TRBD2, 6 bases. Trimming shortened V by 4 bases and J by 1 base, and 13 bases separated the two germline ends. The germline V gene encodes CDR1 LNHDA and CDR2 SQIVND (reference sequence). The CDR3 length is 15 residues. The CDR3 DNA reads TGTGCCAGTAGTAGTGGCTTGGGGGGCCAAGAGACCCAGTACTTC. Its protein is CASSSGLGGQETQYF.

V is TRBV5-6 and J is TRBJ2-2; 9 bases map to TRBD1. Germline V gene data show CDR1 as SGHDT and CDR2 as YYEEEE. The CDR3 is 16 amino acids. J gave up 5 bases and V 3 bases, and 8 bases lay outside the gene matches. CDR3 residues: CASSSRQGEWTGELFF. CDR3 in DNA: TGTGCCAGCAGCTCCCGACAGGGGGAATGGACCGGGGAGCTGTTTTTT.

This clone was observed a few times. This chain links TRBV6-6 with TRBJ2-7, with 8 bases lining up with TRBD1. Trimming at V came to 4 bases and at J to 2 bases, leaving 10 bases not matched to a gene. Per germline, CDR1 MNHNY and CDR2 SVGAGI (reference sequence). The CDR3 runs to 16 residues. The CDR3 DNA reads as TGTGCCAGCAGTTTCGACAGGGGCCCCTTCCCCTACGAGCAGTACTTC. It yields the protein CASSFDRGPFPYEQYF.

The table lists this clone with a count of one. The rearrangement uses TRBV7-9 and TRBJ1-1; 10 nucleotides align to TRBD1. This CDR3 spans 14 amino acids. Trimming took 5 bases from V and 3 from J; bases not matched to a gene: 3. Germline assignment: CDR1 SEHNR and CDR2 FQNEAQ (reference sequence). The CDR3 protein is CASSPGTGDTEAFF. The CDR3 DNA sequence: TGTGCCAGCAGCCCCGGGACAGGGGACACTGAAGCTTTCTTT. Drawing the rest from reference TRBV7-9 and TRBJ1-1, the complete variable domain is DTGVSQNPRHKITKRGQNVTFRCDPISEHNRLYWYRQTLGQGPEFLTYFQNEAQLEKSRLLSDRFSAERPKGSFSTLEIQRTEQGDSAMYLCASSPGTGDTEAFFGQGTRLTVV.

V usage is TRBV10-3 and J usage is TRBJ1-2, with 8 bases lining up with TRBD1. The CDR3 is made up of 14 amino acids. With V trimmed by 6 bases and J by 7 bases, 10 bases remained unmatched. The germline V gene encodes CDR1 ENHRY and CDR2 SYGVKD. The CDR3 nucleotides read TGTGCCATCAGGGAAGGACAGGGAGGCAGTGGCTACACCTTC. This gives the protein CAIREGQGGSGYTF.

The chain uses TRBV7-2 and TRBJ2-7; 7 nucleotides align to TRBD1. CDR1 is SGHTA, CDR2 FQGNSA, per germline. CDR3 length equals 14 residues. V was clipped by 2 bases and J by 3 bases; unmatched bases: 4. The CDR3 sequence is CASSLRDSNYEQYF. The DNA for the CDR3 is TGTGCCAGCAGCTTAAGGGACAGTAACTACGAGCAGTACTTC.

The chain recombines TRBV6-2 or TRBV6-3 with TRBJ1-1, with D tentatively TRBD1 (5 bases). V was trimmed by 0 bases and J by 0 bases, leaving 17 bases between them. CDR3 length: 18 residues. Germline V gene sequence: CDR1 MNHEY, CDR2 SVGEGT. This CDR3 reads CASSYSNRQRAMNTEAFF. The CDR3 nucleotides read TGTGCCAGCAGTTACTCAAACCGACAGCGAGCCATGAACACTGAAGCTTTCTTT.

The chain uses TRBV10-2 and TRBJ2-2; 14 nucleotides align to TRBD2. V lost 4 bases to trimming and J lost 6 bases; unmatched junction nucleotides: 10. The germline V gene encodes CDR1 WSHSY and CDR2 SAAADI. The CDR3 runs to 18 residues. CDR3 nucleotides: TGCGCCAGCAGTGTCCTTCTAGGGGGACTAGCGGGAGCCGGGGAGCTGTTTTTT. Translation gives CASSVLLGGLAGAGELFF.

The chain uses TRBV5-1 and TRBJ2-5, with TRBD1 matching 9 bases. The V gene's germline CDR1 is SGHRS and CDR2 YFSETQ. The CDR3 has 17 residues. V dropped 4 bases and J dropped 3; count of bases not matched to a gene: 13. CDR3 in amino acids: CASSGSGTGSGKETQYF. The CDR3, as DNA: TGCGCCAGCAGCGGATCCGGGACAGGGTCGGGTAAAGAGACCCAGTACTTC. Filled out from reference TRBV5-1 and TRBJ2-5, the complete variable domain reads KAGVTQTPRYLIKTRGQQVTLSCSPISGHRSVSWYQQTPGQGLQFLFEYFSETQRNKGNFPGRFSGRQFSNSRSEMNVSTLELGDSALYLCASSGSGTGSGKETQYFGPGTRLLVL.

In its sample, this clone was seen once. Other DNA sequences in this sample translate to the same CDR3. V and J are TRBV7-2 and TRBJ2-7; D is undetermined. CDR3 length: 11 residues. Trimming shortened V by 4 bases and J by 2 bases, and 3 bases separated the two germline ends. Germline values: CDR1 SGHTA, CDR2 FQGNSA. The CDR3 DNA follows: TGTGCCAGCAGCTCCGCCTACGAGCAGTACTTC. Its translation is CASSSAYEQYF.

The chain employs TRBV7-3 and TRBJ2-2; tentatively, D is TRBD2 (7 bases). V was trimmed by 1 base and J by 5 bases, leaving 14 bases between them. The CDR3 is made up of 16 amino acids. The germline V gene encodes CDR1 SGHTA and CDR2 FQGTGA. The CDR3 DNA sequence: TGTGCCAGCAGCTTAAGGGCGGGGGCGTCGACCGGGGAGCTGTTTTTT. It yields the protein CASSLRAGASTGELFF. Full variable domain (remainder filled in from reference TRBV7-3 and TRBJ2-2): GAGVSQTPSNKVTEKGKYVELRCDPISGHTALYWYRQSLGQGPEFLIYFQGTGAADDSGLPNDRFFAVRPEGSVSTLKIQRTERGDSAVYLCASSLRAGASTGELFFGEGSRLTVL.